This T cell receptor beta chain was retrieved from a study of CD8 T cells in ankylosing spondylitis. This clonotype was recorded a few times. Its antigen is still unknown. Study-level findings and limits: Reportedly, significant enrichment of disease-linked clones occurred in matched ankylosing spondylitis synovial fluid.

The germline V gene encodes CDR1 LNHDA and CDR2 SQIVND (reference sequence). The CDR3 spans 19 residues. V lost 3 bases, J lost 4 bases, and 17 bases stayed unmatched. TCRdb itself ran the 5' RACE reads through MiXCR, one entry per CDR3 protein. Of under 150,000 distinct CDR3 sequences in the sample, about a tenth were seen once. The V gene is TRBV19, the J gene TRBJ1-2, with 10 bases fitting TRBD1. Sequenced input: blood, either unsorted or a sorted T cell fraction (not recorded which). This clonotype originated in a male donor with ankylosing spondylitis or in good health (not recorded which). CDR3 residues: CASSMDSYYGTGVRYGYTF. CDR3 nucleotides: TGTGCCAGTAGTATGGACTCCTATTACGGGACAGGGGTTCGCTATGGCTACACCTTC.